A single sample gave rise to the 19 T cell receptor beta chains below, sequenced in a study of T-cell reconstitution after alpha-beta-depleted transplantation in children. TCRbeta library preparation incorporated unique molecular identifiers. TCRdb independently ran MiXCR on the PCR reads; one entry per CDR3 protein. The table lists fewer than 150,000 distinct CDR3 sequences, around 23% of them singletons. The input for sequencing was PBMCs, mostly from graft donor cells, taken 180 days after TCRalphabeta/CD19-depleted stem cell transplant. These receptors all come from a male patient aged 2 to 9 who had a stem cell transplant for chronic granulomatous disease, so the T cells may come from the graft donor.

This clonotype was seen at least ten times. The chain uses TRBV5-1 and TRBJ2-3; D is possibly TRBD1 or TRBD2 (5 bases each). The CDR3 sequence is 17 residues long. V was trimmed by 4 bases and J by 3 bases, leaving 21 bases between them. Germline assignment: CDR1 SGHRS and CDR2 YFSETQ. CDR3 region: CASSPTSMGPGTDTQYF. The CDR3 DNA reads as TGCGCCAGCAGCCCAACGAGTATGGGGCCGGGGACAGATACGCAGTATTTT.

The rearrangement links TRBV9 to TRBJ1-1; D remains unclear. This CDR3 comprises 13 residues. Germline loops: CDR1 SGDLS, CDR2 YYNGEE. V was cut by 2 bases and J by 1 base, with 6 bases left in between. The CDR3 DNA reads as TGTGCCAGCAGCGTGGAGACGAACACTGAAGCTTTCTTT. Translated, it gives CASSVETNTEAFF.

CDR3 sequence (DNA): TGTGCCAGCAGAACTACTAGCGGGAGGAGGTACGAGCAGTACTTC. As protein: CASRTTSGRRYEQYF. The chain is built from TRBV28 and TRBJ2-7; 12 nucleotides line up with TRBD2. Germline CDR1 is MDHEN and CDR2 is SYDVKM. CDR3 length equals 15 residues. The J segment lost 4 bases and the V segment lost 6 bases, leaving 7 bases of the junction unmatched. The full variable domain, its missing parts supplied by reference TRBV28 and TRBJ2-7, is DVKVTQSSRYLVKRTGEKVFLECVQDMDHENMFWYRQDPGLGLRLIYFSYDVKMKEKGDIPEGYSVSREKKERFSLILESASTNQTSMYLCASRTTSGRRYEQYFGPGTRLTVT.

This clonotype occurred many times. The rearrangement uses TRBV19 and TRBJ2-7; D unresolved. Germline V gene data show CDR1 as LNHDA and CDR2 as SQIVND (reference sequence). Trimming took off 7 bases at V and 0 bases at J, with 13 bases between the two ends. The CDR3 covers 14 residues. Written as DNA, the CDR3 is TGTGCCAGTACCGACGGACCGAGCTCCTACGAGCAGTACTTC. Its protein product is CASTDGPSSYEQYF.

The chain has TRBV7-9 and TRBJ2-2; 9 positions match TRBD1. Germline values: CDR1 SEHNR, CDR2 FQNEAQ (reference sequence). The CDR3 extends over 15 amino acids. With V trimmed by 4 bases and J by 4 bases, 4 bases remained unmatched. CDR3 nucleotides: TGTGCCAGCAGCTCTTCGACAGGGGGCACCGGGGAGCTGTTTTTT. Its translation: CASSSSTGGTGELFF.

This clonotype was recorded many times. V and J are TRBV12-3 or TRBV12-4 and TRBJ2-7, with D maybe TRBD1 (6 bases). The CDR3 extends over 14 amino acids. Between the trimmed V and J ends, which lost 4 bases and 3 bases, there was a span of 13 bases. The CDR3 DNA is TGTGCCAGCAGTTACGGGACACTGAACTACGAGCAGTACTTC. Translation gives CASSYGTLNYEQYF.

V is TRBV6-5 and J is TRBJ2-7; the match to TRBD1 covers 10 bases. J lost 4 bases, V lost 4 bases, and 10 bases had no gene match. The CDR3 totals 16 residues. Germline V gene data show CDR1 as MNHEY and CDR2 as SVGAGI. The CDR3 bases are TGTGCCAGCAGTTTTCACGGGACAGGGGTTCGTTACGAGCAGTACTTC. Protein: CASSFHGTGVRYEQYF.

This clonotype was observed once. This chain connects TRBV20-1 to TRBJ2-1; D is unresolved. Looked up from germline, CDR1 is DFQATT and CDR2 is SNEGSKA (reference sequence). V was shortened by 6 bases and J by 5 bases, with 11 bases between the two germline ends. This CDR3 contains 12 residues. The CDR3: CSAEKDHNEQFF. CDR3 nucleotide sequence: TGCAGTGCCGAAAAGGACCACAATGAGCAGTTCTTC.

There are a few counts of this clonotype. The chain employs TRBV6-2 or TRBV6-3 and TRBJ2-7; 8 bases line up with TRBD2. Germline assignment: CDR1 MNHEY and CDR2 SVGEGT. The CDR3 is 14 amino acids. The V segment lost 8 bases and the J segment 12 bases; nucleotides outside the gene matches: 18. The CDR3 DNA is TGTGCCAGCCTTAGCGGGACCCAGGGAATACGAAGGTACTTC. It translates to CASLSGTQGIRRYF.

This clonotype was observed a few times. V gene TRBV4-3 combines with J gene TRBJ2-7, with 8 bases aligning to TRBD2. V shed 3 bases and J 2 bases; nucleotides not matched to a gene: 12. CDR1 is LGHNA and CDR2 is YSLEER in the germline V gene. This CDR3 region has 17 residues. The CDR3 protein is CASSQELRGGLPYEQYF. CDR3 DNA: TGCGCCAGCAGCCAGGAACTACGGGGGGGCCTGCCCTACGAGCAGTACTTC.

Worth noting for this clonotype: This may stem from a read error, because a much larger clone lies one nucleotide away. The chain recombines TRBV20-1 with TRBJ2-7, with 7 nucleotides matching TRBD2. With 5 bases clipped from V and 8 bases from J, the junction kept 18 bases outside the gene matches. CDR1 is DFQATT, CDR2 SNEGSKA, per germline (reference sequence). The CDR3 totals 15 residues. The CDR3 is CSAQNRPGTTNQQYF. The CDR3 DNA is TGCAGTGCTCAGAATCGGCCCGGGACTACAAACCAGCAGTACTTC.

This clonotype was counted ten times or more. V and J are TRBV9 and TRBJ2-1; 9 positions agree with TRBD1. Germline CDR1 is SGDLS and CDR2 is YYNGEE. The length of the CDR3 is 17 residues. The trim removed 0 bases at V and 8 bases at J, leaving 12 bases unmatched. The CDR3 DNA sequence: TGTGCCAGCAGCGTAGATCCCGGACAGGGGATTAGGGATGAGCAGTTCTTC. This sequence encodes CASSVDPGQGIRDEQFF.

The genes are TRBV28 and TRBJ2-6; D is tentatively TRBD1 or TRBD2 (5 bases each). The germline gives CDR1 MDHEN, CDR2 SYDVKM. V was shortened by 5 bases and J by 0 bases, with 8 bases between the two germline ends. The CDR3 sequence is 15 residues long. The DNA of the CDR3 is TGTGCCAGCAGTGGGGGTCGCTCTGGGGCCAACGTCCTGACTTTC. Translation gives CASSGGRSGANVLTF. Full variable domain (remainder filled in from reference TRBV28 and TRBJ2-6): DVKVTQSSRYLVKRTGEKVFLECVQDMDHENMFWYRQDPGLGLRLIYFSYDVKMKEKGDIPEGYSVSREKKERFSLILESASTNQTSMYLCASSGGRSGANVLTFGAGSRLTVL.

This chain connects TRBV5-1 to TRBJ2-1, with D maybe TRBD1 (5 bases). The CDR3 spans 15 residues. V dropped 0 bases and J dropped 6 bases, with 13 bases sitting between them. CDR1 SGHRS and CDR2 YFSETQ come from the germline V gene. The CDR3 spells CASSLANGQFNEQFF. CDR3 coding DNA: TGCGCCAGCAGCTTGGCGAATGGACAATTCAATGAGCAGTTCTTC.

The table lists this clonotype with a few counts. The CDR3 bases are TGCAGTGCTAGAGATAAGATCGGGGCCCCATACGAGCAGTACTTC. Protein: CSARDKIGAPYEQYF. This chain links TRBV20-1 with TRBJ2-7; D tentatively fits TRBD1 or TRBD2 (5 bases each). V shed 0 bases and J shed 4 bases, with 16 bases lying between them. Germline CDR1 reads DFQATT; CDR2 reads SNEGSKA (reference sequence). The CDR3 length is 15 residues.

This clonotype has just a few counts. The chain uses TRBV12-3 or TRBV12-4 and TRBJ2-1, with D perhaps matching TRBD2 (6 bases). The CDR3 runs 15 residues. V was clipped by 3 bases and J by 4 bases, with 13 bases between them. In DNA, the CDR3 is TGTGCCAGCAGTTTCAGGGCTAGCGCTTACAATGAGCAGTTCTTC. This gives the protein CASSFRASAYNEQFF.

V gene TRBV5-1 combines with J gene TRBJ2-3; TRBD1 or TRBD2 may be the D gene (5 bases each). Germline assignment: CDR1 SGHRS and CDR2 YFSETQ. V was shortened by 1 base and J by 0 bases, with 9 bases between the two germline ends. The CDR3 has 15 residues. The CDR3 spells CASSLRDGSTDTQYF. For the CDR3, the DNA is TGCGCCAGCAGCTTGAGGGACGGTAGCACAGATACGCAGTATTTT.

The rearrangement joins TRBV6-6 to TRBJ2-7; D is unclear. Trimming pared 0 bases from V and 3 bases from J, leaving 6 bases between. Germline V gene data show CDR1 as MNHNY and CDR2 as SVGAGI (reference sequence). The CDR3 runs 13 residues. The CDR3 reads CASSYSRGYEQYF. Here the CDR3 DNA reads TGTGCCAGCAGTTACTCCCGTGGCTACGAGCAGTACTTC.

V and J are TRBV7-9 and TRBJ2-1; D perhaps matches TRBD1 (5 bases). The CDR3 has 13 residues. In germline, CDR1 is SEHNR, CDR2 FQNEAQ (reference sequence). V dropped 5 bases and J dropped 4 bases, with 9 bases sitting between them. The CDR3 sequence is CASSRTSYNEQFF. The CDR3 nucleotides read TGTGCCAGCAGCCGGACATCTTACAATGAGCAGTTCTTC.